This T cell receptor (beta chain) was captured in a study of shared clonotypes between healthy human individuals. Study results and caveats: Memory subsets generally showed smaller estimated richness than naive subsets did. Non-shared clonotypes showed lower generation probabilities than clonotypes common to all four donors.

As regards this clone: The antigen remains unidentified.

This CDR3 has 13 amino acids. V was shortened by 1 base and J by 3 bases, with 8 bases between the two germline ends. Germline CDR1 and CDR2: SQVTM and ANQGSEA. Every donor, a Caucasian adult, lived in Nashville, Tennessee. Clones were read by immunoSEQ multiplex PCR, and TCRdb kept only the in-frame ones, dropping some. The top ten hold approximately 1.5% of the sample, which has roughly 1 million clones, around four fifths seen once. The sample taken for sequencing was memory CD4+ T cells sorted from blood. Documented subset: CD45RA-negative fraction. V usage is TRBV29-1 and J usage is TRBJ2-3; D not resolved. This receptor was identified in a man aged 18 to 29 in good health. CDR3 in amino acids: CSVEVGRTDTQYF. The CDR3 DNA sequence: TGCAGCGTTGAAGTGGGCCGAACAGATACGCAGTATTTT.